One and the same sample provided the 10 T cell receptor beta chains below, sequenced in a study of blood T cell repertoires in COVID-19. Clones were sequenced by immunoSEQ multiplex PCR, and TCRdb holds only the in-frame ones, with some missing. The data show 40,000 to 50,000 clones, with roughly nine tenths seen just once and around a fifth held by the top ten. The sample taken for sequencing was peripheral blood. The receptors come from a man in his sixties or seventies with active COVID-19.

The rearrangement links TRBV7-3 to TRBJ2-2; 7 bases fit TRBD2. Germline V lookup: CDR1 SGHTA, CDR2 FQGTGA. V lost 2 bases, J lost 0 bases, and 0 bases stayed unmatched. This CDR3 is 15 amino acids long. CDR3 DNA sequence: TGTGCCAGCAGCTTAGCGGGGGCGAACACCGGGGAGCTGTTTTTT. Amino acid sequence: CASSLAGANTGELFF.

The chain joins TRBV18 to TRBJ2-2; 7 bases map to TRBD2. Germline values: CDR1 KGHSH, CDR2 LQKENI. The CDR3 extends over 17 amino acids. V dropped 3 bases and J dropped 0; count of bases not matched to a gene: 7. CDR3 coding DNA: TGTGCCAGCTCACCGGGACTACCAGAAGCGAACACCGGGGAGCTGTTTTTT. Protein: CASSPGLPEANTGELFF.

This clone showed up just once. CDR3 coding DNA: TGTGCCAGCAGCTTGGTATGGGCTCAAGAGACCCAGTACTTC. It is translated as CASSLVWAQETQYF. The chain uses TRBV5-6 and TRBJ2-5; D not certain. V lost 0 bases and J 2 bases, leaving 8 bases between the germline ends. The CDR3 has 14 residues. Per germline, CDR1 SGHDT and CDR2 YYEEEE.

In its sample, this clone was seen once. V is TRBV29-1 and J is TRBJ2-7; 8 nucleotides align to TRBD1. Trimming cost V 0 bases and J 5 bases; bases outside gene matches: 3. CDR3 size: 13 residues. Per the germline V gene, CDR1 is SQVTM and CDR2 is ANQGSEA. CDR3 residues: CSVEEQGEDEQYF. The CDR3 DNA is TGCAGCGTTGAAGAACAGGGGGAGGACGAGCAGTACTTC.

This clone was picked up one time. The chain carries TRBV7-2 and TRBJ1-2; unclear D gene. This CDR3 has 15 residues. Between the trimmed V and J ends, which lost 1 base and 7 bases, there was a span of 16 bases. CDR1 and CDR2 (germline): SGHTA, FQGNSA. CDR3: CASSLERRQLGGYTF. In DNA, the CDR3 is TGTGCCAGCAGCTTAGAGCGTCGGCAACTTGGTGGCTACACCTTC.

As DNA, the CDR3 is TGTGCCAGCAATTTGGCTTCTCCCGGGACAGGGGGCCTCAATCAGCCCCAGCATTTT. Amino acids: CASNLASPGTGGLNQPQHF. The chain is built from TRBV28 and TRBJ1-5; TRBD1 matches 12 bases. The CDR3 extends over 19 amino acids. V lost 7 bases to trimming and J lost 3 bases; unmatched junction nucleotides: 16. CDR1 and CDR2 from the germline V gene are MDHEN and SYDVKM.

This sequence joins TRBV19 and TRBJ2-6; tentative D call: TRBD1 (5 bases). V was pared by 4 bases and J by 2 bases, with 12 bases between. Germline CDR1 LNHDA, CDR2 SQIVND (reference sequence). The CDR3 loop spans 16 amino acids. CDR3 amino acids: CASSKGASTGANVLTF. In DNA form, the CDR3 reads TGTGCCAGTAGTAAAGGGGCTTCTACTGGGGCCAACGTCCTGACTTTC.

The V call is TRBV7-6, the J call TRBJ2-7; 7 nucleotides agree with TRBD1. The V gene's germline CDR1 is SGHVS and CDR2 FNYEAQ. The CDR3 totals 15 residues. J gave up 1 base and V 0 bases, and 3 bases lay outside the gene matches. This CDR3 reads CASSLASTGSYEQYF. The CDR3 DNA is TGTGCCAGCAGCTTAGCGTCGACAGGGTCCTACGAGCAGTACTTC.

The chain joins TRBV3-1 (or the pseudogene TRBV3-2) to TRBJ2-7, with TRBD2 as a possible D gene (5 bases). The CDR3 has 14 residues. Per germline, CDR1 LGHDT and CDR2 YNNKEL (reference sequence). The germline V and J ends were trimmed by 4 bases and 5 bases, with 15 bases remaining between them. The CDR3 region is CASSLSPARDEQYF. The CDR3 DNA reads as TGTGCCAGCAGCCTTTCGCCGGCGCGGGACGAGCAGTACTTC.

CDR3 loop: CASSLARGRVTGELFF. In nucleotides, the CDR3 is TGTGCCAGCAGCTTAGCCAGGGGGCGCGTCACCGGGGAGCTGTTTTTT. This chain connects TRBV11-2 to TRBJ2-2, with 8 bases aligning to TRBD1. Germline V CDR1 and CDR2: SGHAT, FQNNGV. The CDR3 length is 16 residues. J lost 4 bases, V lost 1 base, and 5 bases had no gene match.